Below are 14 T cell receptor beta chains sequenced from a single sample in a study of blood T cell repertoires in COVID-19. The repertoire was sequenced with immunoSEQ multiplex PCR; TCRdb's copy has only in-frame clones and lacks some. This table has 150,000 to 160,000 clones, around three quarters appearing once. Sequencing used peripheral blood. Receptor source: a man aged 80 or over with acute or convalescent COVID-19.

This clone appeared a few times. The V gene is TRBV7-3, the J gene TRBJ1-6, with TRBD1 identical over 8 bases. Germline V lookup: CDR1 SGHTA, CDR2 FQGTGA. After removal of 2 bases from V and 13 bases from J, the junction contained 13 bases not matched to a gene. The CDR3 is made up of 16 amino acids. The CDR3 is CASSLDDPAGGSPLHF. In nucleotides, the CDR3 is TGTGCCAGCAGCTTAGATGATCCAGCAGGGGGCTCGCCCCTCCACTTT.

This rearrangement joins TRBV10-3 to TRBJ1-5; 9 bases fit TRBD1. V gave up 11 bases and J gave up 5 bases; unmatched junction bases: 7. Germline loops: CDR1 ENHRY, CDR2 SYGVKD. CDR3 length equals 13 residues. The CDR3 nucleotides read TGTGCCTCACAGGGACAGGGTGATCAGCCCCAGCATTTT. Its translation is CASQGQGDQPQHF.

V and J are TRBV9 and TRBJ1-1; 9 positions agree with TRBD1. V trimming: 4 bases; J trimming: 2 bases; junction bases outside the gene matches: 6. The CDR3 has 15 amino acids. From germline, CDR1 is SGDLS and CDR2 YYNGEE. CDR3: CASSPGDRDNTEAFF. The CDR3 coding sequence is TGTGCCAGCAGCCCGGGGGACAGGGATAACACTGAAGCTTTCTTT.

The chain is built from TRBV3-1 (or the pseudogene TRBV3-2) and TRBJ1-2; D is unclear. The CDR3 runs to 18 residues. With 4 bases removed from V and 0 bases from J, the gap between germline ends came to 21 bases. Germline V CDR1 and CDR2: LGHDT, YNNKEL (reference sequence). This CDR3 is CASSRDGPAGYSNYGYTF. The CDR3 DNA is TGTGCCAGCAGCCGAGACGGGCCTGCGGGCTACTCTAACTATGGCTACACCTTC.

The chain uses TRBV4-2 and TRBJ1-5; 7 bases fit TRBD1. The germline V gene encodes CDR1 LGHNA and CDR2 YNFKEQ. The CDR3 length is 16 residues. Germline trimming cut 1 base from V and 1 base from J; bases unmatched to any gene: 4. The CDR3 coding sequence is TGTGCCAGCAGCCAAGGACAGGGAAGAAGCAATCAGCCCCAGCATTTT. Protein sequence: CASSQGQGRSNQPQHF.

This clone was detected once. This chain uses TRBV6-2 or TRBV6-3 with TRBJ1-2, with TRBD1 as a possible D gene (6 bases). V dropped 1 base and J dropped 6 bases, with 12 bases sitting between them. The length of the CDR3 is 14 residues. Germline V gene sequence: CDR1 MNHEY, CDR2 SVGEGT. CDR3 amino acids: CASSYLDSRNGYTF. CDR3 sequence (DNA): TGTGCCAGCAGTTACTTGGACAGTAGGAATGGCTACACCTTC.

The chain uses TRBV5-8 and TRBJ2-1, with TRBD1 identical over 9 bases. CDR1 and CDR2 (germline): SGHTS, YDEGEE. J was trimmed by 8 bases and V by 4 bases; bases with no gene match: 13. The CDR3 loop spans 16 amino acids. The CDR3: CASSRNTGGAMDEQFF. Written as DNA, the CDR3 is TGTGCCAGCAGCAGGAACACAGGGGGCGCGATGGATGAGCAGTTCTTC.

This chain connects TRBV10-3 to TRBJ1-1; 8 nucleotides agree with TRBD1. Germline V lookup: CDR1 ENHRY, CDR2 SYGVKD. There are 16 residues in the CDR3. Trimming cost V 7 bases and J 1 base; bases outside gene matches: 11. The chain's CDR3 is CAIMRGRGLGNTEAFF. The CDR3 nucleotides read TGTGCCATCATGAGGGGCAGGGGGCTAGGGAACACTGAAGCTTTCTTT.

This chain connects TRBV27 to TRBJ1-1; 7 nucleotides align to TRBD1. This CDR3 has 18 residues. The V and J ends lost 6 bases and 2 bases, in that order; junction bases with no gene match: 18. Germline loops: CDR1 MNHEY, CDR2 SMNVEV (reference sequence). DNA for the CDR3: TGTGCCAGCAGACGGGGAGGCTCTACAAACAGGGGCAACACTGAAGCTTTCTTT. This gives the protein CASRRGGSTNRGNTEAFF.

This clone has only a few counts. This rearrangement joins TRBV27 to TRBJ2-2; maybe TRBD1 (6 bases). Germline CDR1 and CDR2: MNHEY and SMNVEV (reference sequence). V lost 6 bases to trimming and J lost 6 bases, with 14 bases between them. CDR3 size: 14 residues. The CDR3: CASSYNRAAGELFF. CDR3 nucleotide sequence: TGTGCCAGCAGCTACAACAGGGCCGCCGGGGAGCTGTTTTTT.

The chain has TRBV24-1 and TRBJ1-2; D possibly corresponds to TRBD1 (6 bases). The CDR3 loop spans 11 amino acids. Germline CDR1 and CDR2: KGHDR and SFDVKD. V was cut by 9 bases and J by 4 bases, with 8 bases left in between. CDR3 protein: CATAGAYGYTF. In DNA form, the CDR3 reads TGTGCCACCGCAGGGGCCTATGGCTACACCTTC.

This chain joins TRBV15 and TRBJ2-3, with unresolved D. The CDR3 has 14 residues. The germline CDR1 and CDR2 sequences are LNHNV and YYDKDF (reference sequence). Trimming pared 3 bases from V and 6 bases from J, leaving 13 bases between. The CDR3 loop reads CATSSRVTMDTQYF. CDR3 sequence (DNA): TGTGCCACCAGCAGCCGCGTCACCATGGATACGCAGTATTTT.

In its sample, this clone was seen once. V is TRBV5-6 and J is TRBJ1-4; TRBD1 agrees at 10 bases. CDR1 SGHDT and CDR2 YYEEEE come from the germline V gene. V lost 6 bases to trimming and J lost 8 bases; unmatched junction nucleotides: 7. This CDR3 spans 14 amino acids. CDR3 sequence: CASNKGQGKEKLFF. DNA of the CDR3: TGTGCCAGCAACAAGGGACAGGGGAAAGAAAAACTGTTTTTT.

The rearrangement links TRBV19 to TRBJ1-1; TRBD1 aligns across 7 bases. The CDR3 is 14 residues long. V shed 5 bases and J 0 bases; nucleotides not matched to a gene: 3. Germline V CDR1 and CDR2: LNHDA, SQIVND (reference sequence). CDR3 in DNA: TGTGCCAGTAGTGGGGACAGCATGAACACTGAAGCTTTCTTT. It is translated as CASSGDSMNTEAFF.